Listed below are T cell receptor beta chains from one sample, sequenced in a study of cytomegalovirus exposure and HLA in healthy donors. Profiled with immunoSEQ multiplex PCR; TCRdb holds only in-frame clones, not every one. The sample shows 180,000 or so clones, around 86% of them seen only once. Material: PBMCs. The receptors originated from a man younger than 30 in good health and CMV-seropositive. The CDR3 runs from the conserved cysteine through the conserved F or W. D genes are given only for firm matches. Clone size is not always given. Where it is, it says once, few, many or a class for expanded clones.

D gene	clone size	V gene	J gene	CDR3 protein	CDR3 DNA
TRBD2	NA	TRBV5-1	TRBJ2-1	CASSLAGGGLYNEQFF	TGCGCCAGCAGCTTGGCCGGGGGGGGGCTATACAATGAGCAGTTCTTC
NA	NA	TRBV27	TRBJ2-5	CASSFGAEKTQYF	TGTGCCAGCAGTTTTGGGGCCGAGAAGACCCAGTACTTC
NA	NA	TRBV7-2	TRBJ1-1	CASSSQLGGAFF	TGTGCCAGCAGTTCCCAACTAGGTGGAGCTTTCTTT
TRBD2	NA	TRBV12-5	TRBJ2-1	CASGLGFSGENEQFF	TGTGCTAGTGGTTTGGGGTTTAGCGGGGAAAATGAGCAGTTCTTC
NA	NA	TRBV7-9	TRBJ1-2	CASSLEGSLKGYTF	TGTGCCAGCAGCTTGGAGGGGTCCCTAAAAGGCTACACCTTC
TRBD1	NA	TRBV28	TRBJ1-2	CASTTTGTDGYTF	TGTGCCAGCACAACCACCGGGACAGACGGCTACACCTTC
TRBD2	NA	TRBV7-8	TRBJ2-3	CASSLSAGGVTDTQYF	TGTGCCAGCAGCTTATCAGCGGGGGGAGTCACAGATACGCAGTATTTT
NA	NA	TRBV9	TRBJ2-7	CASSGTNSYEQYF	TGTGCCAGCAGCGGTACAAATTCCTACGAGCAGTACTTC
TRBD1	NA	TRBV18	TRBJ1-2	CASSPTGTAYGYTF	TGTGCCAGCTCACCGACCGGGACAGCTTATGGCTACACCTTC
NA	NA	TRBV7-9	TRBJ1-2	CASSQRENYGYTF	TGTGCCAGCAGTCAACGGGAGAACTATGGCTACACCTTC
TRBD1	once	TRBV18	TRBJ1-1	CASSRGQGNTEAFF	TGTGCCAGCTCACGGGGACAGGGTAATACTGAAGCTTTCTTT
NA	NA	TRBV9	TRBJ2-3	CASAGWGADTQYF	TGTGCCAGCGCGGGATGGGGGGCAGATACGCAGTATTTT
NA	once	TRBV2	TRBJ2-1	CASSVSTPAGYNEQFF	TGTGCCAGCAGTGTATCGACTCCAGCTGGGTACAATGAGCAGTTCTTC
TRBD1	NA	TRBV2	TRBJ2-2	CASRQTGLLSGELFF	TGTGCCAGCAGGCAGACAGGGCTGTTGAGCGGGGAGCTGTTTTTT
TRBD2	few	TRBV6-4	TRBJ2-1	CASSDGTSDYNEQFF	TGTGCCAGCAGTGACGGGACTAGCGACTACAATGAGCAGTTCTTC
NA	NA	TRBV19	TRBJ2-5	CASSIELNQETQYF	TGTGCCAGTAGTATAGAACTCAACCAAGAGACCCAGTACTTC
NA	NA	TRBV10-1	TRBJ2-7	CASSESPLKRQCEYEQYF	TGCGCCAGCAGTGAGTCCCCTCTAAAACGACAATGTGAGTACGAGCAGTACTTC
TRBD1	once	TRBV10-3	TRBJ1-4	CAISDTGGDEKLFF	TGTGCCATCAGTGATACAGGGGGGGATGAAAAACTGTTTTTT
NA	NA	TRBV7-8	TRBJ2-2	CASSLGGKELFF	TGTGCCAGCAGCTTAGGCGGCAAGGAGCTGTTTTTT
TRBD1	NA	TRBV7-6	TRBJ2-1	CASSLVSRGLYNEQFF	TGTGCCAGCAGCTTAGTCTCCAGGGGGCTCTACAATGAGCAGTTCTTC
NA	NA	TRBV27	TRBJ2-5	CASSWGVGQETQYF	TGTGCCAGCAGTTGGGGGGTTGGGCAAGAGACCCAGTACTTC
TRBD1	NA	TRBV28	TRBJ2-7	CASSPGTGKSSYEQYF	TGTGCCAGCAGTCCTGGGACAGGGAAAAGCTCCTACGAGCAGTACTTC
NA	NA	TRBV18	TRBJ1-1	CASSPVEWTEAFF	TGTGCCAGCTCACCGGTTGAGTGGACTGAAGCTTTCTTT
TRBD1	once	TRBV18	TRBJ2-5	CASSATGEETQYF	TGTGCCAGCTCAGCCACAGGGGAAGAGACCCAGTACTTC
NA	NA	TRBV7-2	TRBJ1-5	CASSPRPGVGSNQPQHF	TGTGCCAGCAGCCCGCGGCCAGGGGTAGGAAGCAATCAGCCCCAGCATTTT
TRBD2	once	TRBV2	TRBJ2-3	CASSESLAGEERRTDTQYF	TGTGCCAGCAGTGAGTCCCTAGCGGGAGAAGAGAGGAGGACAGATACGCAGTATTTT
NA	NA	TRBV27	TRBJ2-7	CASSLRRDGKQYF	TGTGCCAGCAGTTTACGCAGGGATGGTAAGCAGTACTTC
NA	few	TRBV18	TRBJ2-5	CASSPRESRLETQYF	TGTGCCAGCTCACCCCGCGAGTCGAGGCTAGAGACCCAGTACTTC
TRBD1	NA	TRBV19	TRBJ1-2	CASIPKTGTERNYGYTF	TGTGCCAGCATCCCCAAGACAGGGACGGAACGCAACTATGGCTACACCTTC
TRBD1	once	TRBV6-1	TRBJ1-4	CASTVFGTDEKLFF	TGTGCCAGCACTGTGTTCGGGACAGATGAAAAACTGTTTTTT
NA	NA	TRBV4-1	TRBJ1-5	CASSQELRAYNQPQHF	TGCGCCAGCAGCCAAGAGTTACGAGCTTACAATCAGCCCCAGCATTTT
NA	NA	TRBV11-2	TRBJ1-2	CASSLEPGANYGYTF	TGTGCCAGCAGCTTAGAACCGGGAGCTAACTATGGCTACACCTTC
NA	NA	TRBV6-5	TRBJ2-7	CASSENEEYYEQYF	TGTGCCAGCAGTGAAAATGAGGAGTACTACGAGCAGTACTTC
TRBD2	NA	TRBV7-2	TRBJ2-5	CASSPRLAGGGTQYF	TGTGCCAGCAGCCCACGACTAGCGGGGGGCGGGACCCAGTACTTC
TRBD2	NA	TRBV7-7	TRBJ2-1	CASSSSLAVSSYNEQFF	TGTGCTAGCAGCTCATCACTAGCGGTGAGCTCCTACAATGAGCAGTTCTTC
TRBD1	NA	TRBV13	TRBJ1-1	CASSFSTGTTEAFF	TGTGCCAGCAGCTTCTCGACAGGGACCACTGAAGCTTTCTTT
TRBD1	NA	TRBV5-1	TRBJ2-7	CASNPGGPTGLYEQYF	TGCGCCAGCAACCCCGGCGGTCCGACAGGGTTGTACGAGCAGTACTTC
NA	NA	TRBV28	TRBJ2-7	CASSPLAVAYEQYF	TGTGCCAGCAGTCCCTTGGCGGTAGCCTACGAGCAGTACTTC
TRBD2	NA	TRBV6-1	TRBJ2-7	CASDGRETDEQYF	TGTGCCAGCGATGGGAGGGAGACCGACGAGCAGTACTTC
NA	NA	TRBV7-6	TRBJ2-3	CASTGGPTHTQYF	TGTGCCAGCACCGGGGGGCCCACTCATACGCAGTATTTT
NA	NA	TRBV7-2	TRBJ1-4	CASSPRRAAEKLFF	TGTGCCAGCAGCCCCCGGCGGGCCGCGGAAAAACTGTTTTTT
TRBD2	NA	TRBV9	TRBJ2-3	CASSGTSGPFNVFNTQYF	TGTGCCAGCAGCGGGACTAGCGGGCCGTTCAACGTTTTCAATACGCAGTATTTT